This TCR beta chain appears in the sequencing data of a study of cytomegalovirus exposure and HLA in healthy donors. This clone has just a few counts. Both 60 Vbeta primers and 13 Jbeta primers went into the PCR. TCRdb's table, derived via immunoSEQ multiplex PCR, lists solely in-frame clones and lacks some. The sample shows around 130,000 clones, about three quarters of them seen only once. Trimming left V 0 bases short and J 6 bases short, with 7 bases between. This CDR3 has 13 amino acids. Germline CDR1 and CDR2: SGDLS and YYNGEE. Sequencing was done on a sample of PBMCs. The J gene is TRBJ2-4, the V gene TRBV9, with D unclear. This clonotype originated in a woman aged 60-75 years in good health and CMV-seropositive. Here the CDR3 reads CASSVGAGNIQYF. CDR3 bases: TGTGCCAGCAGCGTAGGAGCTGGAAACATTCAGTACTTC.